This TCR beta chain came from a study of shared clonotypes between healthy human individuals. General study results and limits: Though the depth was large, rarefaction showed that sorted-subset sequencing was incomplete.

The naive CD8 subset, CD45RO-negative cells positively selected for CCR7, excluded terminally differentiated effector memory CD45RA+ cells. Adult donors, all healthy and HIV-negative, had no recent acute infections or vaccinations. The V gene's germline CDR1 is PRHDT and CDR2 FYEKMQ (reference sequence). This CDR3 is 14 amino acids long. V dropped 4 bases and J dropped 3 bases, with 13 bases sitting between them. At deep level, the assay was performed. It was 150 to 200 ng DNA, 25,000 to 35,000 T cell genomes, that sorted-subset replicate PCRs used. Assay used: immunoSEQ multiplex PCR; TCRdb lists only in-frame clones, some missing. The sample comprises around 640,000 clones, 95% to 96% of which are singletons, and roughly 0.12% rests with the top ten. Turning to this clone: Its antigen is undetermined.

The clonotype was recovered from a woman aged 25 to 39 in good health. This chain uses TRBV13 with TRBJ2-7, with D tentatively TRBD2 (5 bases). The sequencing sample was made of naive CD8+ T cells sorted from blood. This CDR3 is CASSSREGNYEQYF. The CDR3 nucleotides read TGTGCCAGCAGCTCGAGAGAGGGTAACTACGAGCAGTACTTC.